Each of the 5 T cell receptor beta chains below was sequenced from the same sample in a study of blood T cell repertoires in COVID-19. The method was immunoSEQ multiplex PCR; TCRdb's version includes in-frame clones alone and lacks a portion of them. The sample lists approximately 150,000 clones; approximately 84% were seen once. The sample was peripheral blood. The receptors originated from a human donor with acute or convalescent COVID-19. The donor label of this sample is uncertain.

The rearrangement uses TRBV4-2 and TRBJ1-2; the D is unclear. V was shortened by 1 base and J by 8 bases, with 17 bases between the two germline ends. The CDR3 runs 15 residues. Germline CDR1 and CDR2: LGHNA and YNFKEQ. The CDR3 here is CASSQGAWYPVGYTF. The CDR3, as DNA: TGTGCCAGCAGCCAAGGGGCTTGGTATCCGGTCGGCTACACCTTC.

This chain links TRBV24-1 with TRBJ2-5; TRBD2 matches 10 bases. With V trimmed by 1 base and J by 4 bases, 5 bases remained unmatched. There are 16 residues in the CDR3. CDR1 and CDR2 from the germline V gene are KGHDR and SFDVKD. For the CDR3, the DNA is TGTGCCACCAGTGATTTTTCTAGCGGGGGAGGAGAGACCCAGTACTTC. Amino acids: CATSDFSSGGGETQYF.

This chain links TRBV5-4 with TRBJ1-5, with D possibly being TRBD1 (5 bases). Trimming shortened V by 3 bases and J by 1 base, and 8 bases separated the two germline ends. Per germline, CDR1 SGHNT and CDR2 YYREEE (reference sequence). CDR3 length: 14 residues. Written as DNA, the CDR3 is TGTGCCAGCAGCTCGGGGGGGAGCAATCAGCCCCAGCATTTT. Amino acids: CASSSGGSNQPQHF.

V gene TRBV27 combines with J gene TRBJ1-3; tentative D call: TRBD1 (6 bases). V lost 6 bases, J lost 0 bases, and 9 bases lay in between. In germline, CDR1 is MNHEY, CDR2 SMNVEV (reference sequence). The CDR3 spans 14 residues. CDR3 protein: CASRTGNSGNTIYF. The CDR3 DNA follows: TGTGCCAGCAGAACAGGGAACTCTGGAAACACCATATATTTT.

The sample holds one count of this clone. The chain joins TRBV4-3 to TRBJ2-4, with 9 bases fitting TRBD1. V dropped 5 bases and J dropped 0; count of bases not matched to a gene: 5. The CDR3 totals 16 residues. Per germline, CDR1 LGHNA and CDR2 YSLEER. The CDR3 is CASSSSDRGAKNIQYF. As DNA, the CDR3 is TGCGCCAGCAGCTCATCGGACAGGGGAGCCAAAAACATTCAGTACTTC.